This T cell receptor (beta chain) was documented in a study of Tregs in tolerant kidney transplant recipients. The CDR3 is 14 residues long. Germline CDR1 is SQVTM and CDR2 is ANQGSEA. V lost 4 bases and J lost 0, with 11 bases in between. Note on this clone: The antigen is unknown.

Sequencing used immunoSEQ multiplex PCR; TCRdb keeps in-frame clones, though not all of them. This table holds about 16,000 clones, 61% found once. The sample consisted of Tregs from blood cultured with allogeneic cells. The sequence derives from a human donor in good health. This chain links TRBV29-1 with TRBJ2-3; possibly TRBD1 for D (5 bases). The chain's CDR3 is CSVGVGVSTDTQYF. The CDR3 nucleotides are TGCAGCGTTGGGGTAGGGGTAAGCACAGATACGCAGTATTTT.